One and the same sample provided the 10 T cell receptor beta chains below, sequenced in a study of shared clonotypes between healthy human individuals (dated by TCRdb to 2018 to 2020). The library was obtained by the immunoSEQ multiplex PCR assay. Imported from immuneACCESS, the table was reduced by TCRdb to in-frame sequences with V and J called. These copies leave out some clones; in studies compared against another copy, an unresolved V gene accounts for under half, and the cause of the remainder is not known. This sample gives under 1 million clones in total; nearly 95% of them show up just once. 24% of the sample lies in the top ten. CD8 naive samples consisted of CD45RO-negative cells that were positively selected for CCR7, yielding a CD45RA+CCR7+ population without TemRA cells. Sample: naive CD8+ T cells sorted from blood. The sample's cell subset or site label, in plain terms: CD45RA+CCR7+. These receptors were taken from a man aged 25-45 years in good health.

V usage is TRBV27 and J usage is TRBJ2-1, with TRBD2 as a possible D gene (5 bases). This CDR3 spans 16 amino acids. CDR1 is MNHEY and CDR2 is SMNVEV in the germline V gene (reference sequence). Trimming stripped 9 bases from V and 5 bases from J, with 23 bases between. This CDR3 reads CASKVLDSAPHNEQFF. In DNA form, the CDR3 reads TGTGCCAGTAAGGTCTTGGATAGCGCTCCTCACAATGAGCAGTTCTTC.

The rearrangement links TRBV28 to TRBJ2-1, with D possibly being TRBD2 (7 bases). Germline V CDR1 and CDR2: MDHEN, SYDVKM. V lost 5 bases and J lost 2, with 16 bases in between. The CDR3 has 16 amino acids. The CDR3 reads CASSLLRGAAYNEQFF. CDR3 coding DNA: TGTGCCAGCAGTCTCCTTCGGGGGGCCGCCTACAATGAGCAGTTCTTC.

CDR3 loop: CASSLASGPTYEQYF. The CDR3 DNA reads TGCGCCAGCAGCCTAGCCTCGGGGCCGACCTACGAGCAGTACTTC. The J gene is TRBJ2-7, the V gene TRBV4-1; D tentatively reads TRBD1 or TRBD2 (5 bases each). The germline V gene has CDR1 MGHRA and CDR2 YSYEKL. The CDR3 length is 15 residues. V lost 4 bases, J lost 2 bases, and 15 bases lay in between.

V gene TRBV28 combines with J gene TRBJ2-7; possibly TRBD2 for D (5 bases). Germline V gene data show CDR1 as MDHEN and CDR2 as SYDVKM. The CDR3 is made up of 12 amino acids. V lost 7 bases and J lost 0, with 7 bases in between. CDR3 protein: CASMEDSYEQYF. DNA of the CDR3: TGTGCCAGCATGGAGGACTCCTACGAGCAGTACTTC. Full variable domain (outside the CDR3, taken from reference TRBV28 and TRBJ2-7): DVKVTQSSRYLVKRTGEKVFLECVQDMDHENMFWYRQDPGLGLRLIYFSYDVKMKEKGDIPEGYSVSREKKERFSLILESASTNQTSMYLCASMEDSYEQYFGPGTRLTVT.

The gene calls are TRBV11-2 and TRBJ2-1; 11 bases map to TRBD2. CDR3 size: 17 residues. Germline lookup yields CDR1 SGHAT and CDR2 FQNNGV. The junction had 12 bases not matched to a gene; V was cut back by 7 bases and J by 4 bases. In nucleotides, the CDR3 is TGTGCCAGCAACGACGGGACTAGCGGTTTCGTTTACAATGAGCAGTTCTTC. This codes for CASNDGTSGFVYNEQFF.

The chain carries TRBV5-4 and TRBJ2-5, with 8 positions matching TRBD1. Germline V gives CDR1 SGHNT, CDR2 YYREEE (reference sequence). The CDR3 consists of 13 residues. Trimming at V came to 4 bases and at J to 7 bases, leaving 6 bases not matched to a gene. CDR3 protein: CASSLGQGRTQYF. The CDR3 bases are TGTGCCAGCAGCCTAGGACAGGGTAGGACCCAGTACTTC.

The chain links TRBV7-6 to TRBJ2-5, with D tentatively TRBD1 or TRBD2 (5 bases each). Germline V gene lookup returns CDR1 SGHVS and CDR2 FNYEAQ. CDR3 length: 19 amino acids. The V and J ends lost 3 bases and 3 bases respectively, with 26 bases between them. As DNA, the CDR3 is TGTGCCAGCAGCTTTTCTTTTAGGGGCAACGGTCGGGGTAAAGAGACCCAGTACTTC. Residues: CASSFSFRGNGRGKETQYF. Looking up the rest from reference TRBV7-6 and TRBJ2-5 gives the full variable domain: GAGVSQSPRYKVTKRGQDVALRCDPISGHVSLYWYRQALGQGPEFLTYFNYEAQQDKSGLPNDRFSAERPEGSISTLTIQRTEQRDSAMYRCASSFSFRGNGRGKETQYFGPGTRLLVL.

The chain employs TRBV28 and TRBJ1-2; 9 bases are a match to TRBD1. The CDR3 consists of 16 residues. The V and J ends lost 6 bases and 2 bases, in that order; junction bases with no gene match: 10. Germline lookup yields CDR1 MDHEN and CDR2 SYDVKM. The CDR3 DNA sequence: TGTGCCAGCAGCCGGGACAGGGCAAACTGGAACTATGGCTACACCTTC. Amino acid sequence: CASSRDRANWNYGYTF.

The rearrangement uses TRBV9 and TRBJ2-2; D call uncertain. Germline assignment: CDR1 SGDLS and CDR2 YYNGEE. The CDR3 sequence is 12 residues long. Trimming removed 7 bases at V and 6 bases at J, with 10 bases between. CDR3 residues: CASERRSGELFF. CDR3 bases: TGTGCCAGCGAGCGTAGGTCCGGGGAGCTGTTTTTT. Complete variable domain (other parts from reference TRBV9 and TRBJ2-2): DSGVTQTPKHLITATGQRVTLRCSPRSGDLSVYWYQQSLDQGLQFLIQYYNGEERAKGNILERFSAQQFPDLHSELNLSSLELGDSALYFCASERRSGELFFGEGSRLTVL.

The CDR3 loop reads CASTNLRDSNEQFF. The CDR3 DNA follows: TGTGCCAGCACCAACCTTAGGGACAGCAATGAGCAGTTCTTC. J is TRBJ2-1 and V is TRBV28; 7 bases line up with TRBD1. The CDR3 sequence is 14 residues long. V shed 7 bases, J shed 6 bases, and the junction held 9 bases outside the gene matches. Germline loops: CDR1 MDHEN, CDR2 SYDVKM.